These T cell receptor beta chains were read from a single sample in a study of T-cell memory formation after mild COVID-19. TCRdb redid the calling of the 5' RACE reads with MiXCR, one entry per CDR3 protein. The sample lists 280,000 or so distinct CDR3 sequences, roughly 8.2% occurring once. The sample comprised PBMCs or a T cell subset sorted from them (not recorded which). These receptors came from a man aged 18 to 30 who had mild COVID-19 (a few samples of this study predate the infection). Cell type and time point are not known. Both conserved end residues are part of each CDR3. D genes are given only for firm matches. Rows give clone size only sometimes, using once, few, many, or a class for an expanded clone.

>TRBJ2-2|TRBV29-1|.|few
CSVELDRNTGELFF
TGCAGCGTGGAGCTGGACAGGAACACCGGGGAGCTGTTTTTT
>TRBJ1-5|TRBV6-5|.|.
CASSTLPGKQPQHF
TGTGCCAGCAGCACCCTCCCAGGGAAACAGCCCCAGCATTTT
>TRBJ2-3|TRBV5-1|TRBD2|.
CASSLGAGRNPTDTQYF
TGCGCCAGCAGCTTGGGAGCGGGACGTAATCCCACAGATACGCAGTATTTT
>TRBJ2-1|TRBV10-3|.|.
CAISGVGSTSYNEQFF
TGTGCCATCAGTGGTGTGGGGTCCACCTCCTACAATGAGCAGTTCTTC
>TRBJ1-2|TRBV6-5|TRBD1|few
CASSQQGFGGYTF
TGTGCCAGCAGTCAACAGGGGTTCGGTGGCTACACCTTC
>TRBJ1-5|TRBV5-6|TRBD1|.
CASSYGQGYQPQHF
TGTGCCAGCAGCTACGGACAGGGATATCAACCCCAGCATTTT
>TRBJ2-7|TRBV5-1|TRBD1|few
CASSTGTGSYEQYF
TGCGCCAGCAGCACCGGGACAGGATCCTACGAGCAGTACTTC
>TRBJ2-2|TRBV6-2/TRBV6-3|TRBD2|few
CASSYPGRHGELFF
TGTGCCAGCAGTTACCCCGGGAGGCACGGGGAGCTGTTTTTT
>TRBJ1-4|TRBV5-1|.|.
CASSLTGGEKLFF
TGCGCCAGCAGCTTGACAGGTGGTGAAAAACTGTTTTTT
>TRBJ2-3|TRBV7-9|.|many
CASSLSVGLPSTQYF
TGTGCCAGCAGCTTATCCGTTGGCTTACCCTCCACGCAGTATTTT
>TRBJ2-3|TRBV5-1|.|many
CASSLAGFTADTQYF
TGCGCCAGCAGCTTGGCGGGGTTCACGGCAGATACGCAGTATTTT